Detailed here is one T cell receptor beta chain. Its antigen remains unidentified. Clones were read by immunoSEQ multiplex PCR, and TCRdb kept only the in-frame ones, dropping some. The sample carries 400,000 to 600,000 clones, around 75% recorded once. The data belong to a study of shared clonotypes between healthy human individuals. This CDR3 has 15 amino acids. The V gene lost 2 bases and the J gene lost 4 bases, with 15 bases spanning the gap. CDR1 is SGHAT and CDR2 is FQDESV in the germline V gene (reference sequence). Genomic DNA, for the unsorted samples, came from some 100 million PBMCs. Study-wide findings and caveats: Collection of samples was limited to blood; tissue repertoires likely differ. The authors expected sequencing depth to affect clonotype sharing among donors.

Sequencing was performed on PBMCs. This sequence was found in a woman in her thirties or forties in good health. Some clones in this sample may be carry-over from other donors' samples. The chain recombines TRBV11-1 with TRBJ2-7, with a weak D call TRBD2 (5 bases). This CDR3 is CASSLRPGGGYEQYF. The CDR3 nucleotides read TGTGCCAGCAGCTTACGCCCGGGTGGAGGTTACGAGCAGTACTTC.